The entry that follows covers one T cell receptor (beta chain) sequence. Its specificity is unknown. The data were obtained in a study of shared clonotypes between healthy human individuals. Overall study results and limits: Unshared clonotypes carried lower generation probabilities than those common to all four donors.

TCRdb's copy holds only in-frame clones and misses some; the assay was immunoSEQ multiplex PCR. Counted here are approximately 1,500,000 clones, 96% occurring once; the ten biggest clones make up about 1%. This CDR3 is built from 14 residues. Germline V gives CDR1 SQVTM, CDR2 ANQGSEA. J lost 2 bases, V lost 5 bases, and 2 bases had no gene match. The gene calls are TRBV29-1 and TRBJ2-3, with 12 bases matching TRBD2. This TCR was sampled from a man in his thirties or forties in good health. The source material was naive CD4+ T cells sorted from blood. Stated subset: CD45RA+ positively selected. The CDR3 nucleotides are TGCAGCGTTCGACTAGCGGGGGTCACAGATACGCAGTATTTT. Translated, it gives CSVRLAGVTDTQYF.